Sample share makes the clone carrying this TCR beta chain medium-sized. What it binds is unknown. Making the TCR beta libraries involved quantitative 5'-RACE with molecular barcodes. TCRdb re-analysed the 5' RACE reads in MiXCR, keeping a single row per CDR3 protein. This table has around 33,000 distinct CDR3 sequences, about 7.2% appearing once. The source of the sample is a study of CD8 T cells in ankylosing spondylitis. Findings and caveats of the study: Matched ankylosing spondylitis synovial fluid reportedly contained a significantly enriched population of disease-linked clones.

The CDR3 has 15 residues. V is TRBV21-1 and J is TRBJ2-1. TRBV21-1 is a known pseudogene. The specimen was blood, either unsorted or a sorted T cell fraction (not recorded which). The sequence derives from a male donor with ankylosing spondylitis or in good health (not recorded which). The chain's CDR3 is CASSKVRAAYNEQFF. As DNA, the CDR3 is TGTGCCAGCAGCAAAGTGCGGGCAGCCTACAATGAGCAGTTCTTC.